This T cell receptor beta chain was sequenced in a study of T cells after yellow fever vaccination. Study-wide background: For low cell numbers, libraries were made with SMART-Seq v4 Ultra Low Input. Regarding the study as a whole: Peak timing came faster in the weaker secondary response, day 5 versus 15. Abundant clonotypes (contaminants from the bulk population) could be present in FACS-sorted repertoires.

The CDR3 is 12 residues long. Germline CDR1 WSHSY, CDR2 SAAADI. The germline V and J ends were trimmed by 3 bases and 5 bases, with 7 bases remaining between them. Details on this clonotype: Its antigen remains unidentified.

Template-switching 5'RACE yielded the TCR cDNA; a universal primer site and UMIs were added in the process. TCRdb processed the 5' RACE reads anew with MiXCR; each CDR3 protein has one entry. Here the sample spans 300,000 to 400,000 distinct CDR3 sequences, 6.2% being singletons. Sequencing used PBMCs, obtained 5 days after the yellow fever booster vaccination. The clonotype comes from a man aged 25-45 years who received the YFV17D yellow fever vaccine. The genes are TRBV10-2 and TRBJ2-5, with no clear D. The CDR3 DNA sequence: TGCGCCAGCAGTGACTATTGGGAGACCCAGTACTTC. Amino acid sequence: CASSDYWETQYF.